This T cell receptor beta chain is drawn from a study of CD8 T cells in ankylosing spondylitis. Study observations and caveats: In reactive arthritis synovial fluid and blood, some motif variants had been reported before. Researchers report that disease-linked clones proved CD8+ and relatively rare in peripheral blood. From matched ankylosing spondylitis synovial fluid, disease-linked clones were reportedly recovered at significantly enriched levels. There was a TCR beta motif, made of eight highly homologous variants, that appeared characteristic of ankylosing spondylitis blood.

This clonotype was seen repeatedly, ten times or more. The target antigen is unknown. Quantitative 5'-RACE with molecular barcodes was used to make the TCR beta libraries. TCRdb processed the 5' RACE reads anew with MiXCR; each CDR3 protein has one entry. The sample has about 210,000 distinct CDR3 sequences, roughly 6.6% seen once. V was clipped by 0 bases and J by 3 bases, with 17 bases between them. CDR1 and CDR2 from the germline V gene are SGHAT and FQDESV (reference sequence). This CDR3 is 18 amino acids long. The TCR originated in a male donor with ankylosing spondylitis. This sequence joins TRBV11-1 and TRBJ2-2; unclear D gene. The sequenced material came from blood, either unsorted or a sorted T cell fraction (not recorded which). The CDR3 sequence is CASSLAEVGLVDTGELFF. The CDR3 DNA reads as TGTGCCAGCAGCTTAGCCGAAGTAGGCCTAGTAGACACCGGGGAGCTGTTTTTT.